A single sample gave rise to the 2 T cell receptor beta chains below, sequenced in a study of HIV-infected children after antiretroviral therapy interruption. Specified treatment: PENTA 11 planned treatment interruption arm or continuous ART arm. The TCR library was built from RNA with a 3' RACE protocol and unique molecular identifiers. Using its own MiXCR run on the 3' RACE reads, TCRdb lists one record per CDR3 protein. Among fewer than 100,000 distinct CDR3 sequences, 6.9% were seen once, and the ten largest hold 1.1%. Source: CD45RA+ CD4+ T cells from PBMCs, pooled from several time points, taken from a donor given antiretroviral therapy, either interrupted or continuous. Regarding subset: naive CD4+ CD45RA+ CD45RO- T cells. Receptor source: a pool of human donors with HIV.

Ten or more counts support this clonotype. J is TRBJ1-2 and V is TRBV29-1; tentative D call: TRBD1 (6 bases). V dropped 1 base and J dropped 3 bases, with 12 bases sitting between them. The CDR3 runs to 14 residues. CDR1 is SQVTM, CDR2 ANQGSEA, per germline. The CDR3 protein is CSVEGGRGDYGYTF. In nucleotides, the CDR3 is TGCAGCGTTGAAGGGGGTAGGGGGGACTATGGCTACACCTTC.

This clonotype has ten or more counts. The chain couples TRBV30 to TRBJ1-1, with 7 positions matching TRBD1. V shed 1 base and J 0 bases; nucleotides not matched to a gene: 8. The CDR3 runs to 16 residues. Germline CDR1 GTSNPN, CDR2 SVGIG (reference sequence). CDR3 sequence: CAWSAPWTGMNTEAFF. Written as DNA, the CDR3 is TGTGCCTGGAGTGCCCCTTGGACAGGCATGAACACTGAAGCTTTCTTT.